This passage covers 2 T cell receptor beta chains from one sample sequenced in a study of T cell responses to AZD1222 COVID-19 vaccine. Assay used: immunoSEQ multiplex PCR; TCRdb lists only in-frame clones, some missing. Of about 110,000 clones detected, around 81% appear once; the ten largest clones hold approximately 4.6%. The sample here was peripheral blood, taken on day 0 of AZD1222 vaccination. The receptor source for this set is an adult in good health.

CDR3 nucleotide sequence: TGTGCCAGCAGCTTAGAAATACTAAGCGGGGATACGCAGTATTTT. This encodes CASSLEILSGDTQYF. The chain couples TRBV7-2 to TRBJ2-3, with D possibly TRBD2 on 6 matching bases. The CDR3 sequence is 15 residues long. Germline V gene data show CDR1 as SGHTA and CDR2 as FQGNSA. V was pared by 1 base and J by 6 bases, with 14 bases between.

This chain joins TRBV6-1 and TRBJ1-5; TRBD1 might be the D (6 bases). V lost 1 base and J lost 7, with 11 bases in between. Germline CDR1 and CDR2: MNHNS and SASEGT. The CDR3 loop spans 14 amino acids. The chain's CDR3 is CASSEEGGRQPQHF. The CDR3 DNA is TGTGCCAGCAGTGAAGAGGGGGGGCGGCAGCCCCAGCATTTT.